One sample yielded the 28 T cell receptor beta chains listed below, sequenced in a study of blood T cell repertoires in COVID-19. The data were produced by immunoSEQ multiplex PCR, yet TCRdb's version contains in-frame clones alone and is incomplete. Altogether approximately 170,000 clones are present, 84% being singletons, with the ten largest covering 12%. Material: PBMCs or T cells enriched from blood (not recorded which). The receptors here all came from a man aged 50-60 years who had recovered from COVID-19.

This clone turned up a few times. V and J are TRBV7-9 and TRBJ2-1; 7 bases match TRBD1. The length of the CDR3 is 13 residues. The V gene end was trimmed by 3 bases and the J gene end by 5 bases; junction bases not matched to a gene: 1. CDR1 is SEHNR, CDR2 FQNEAQ, per germline (reference sequence). Here the CDR3 reads CASSLGQHNEQFF. The DNA of the CDR3 is TGTGCCAGCAGCTTGGGACAGCACAATGAGCAGTTCTTC.

The chain recombines TRBV5-8 with TRBJ1-2, with 7 bases matching TRBD1. CDR1 SGHTS and CDR2 YDEGEE come from the germline V gene. V was pared by 6 bases and J by 4 bases, with 9 bases of the junction left unmatched. This CDR3 has 14 residues. This chain's CDR3 is CASTYRGDGYGYTF. The CDR3 region has the DNA TGTGCCAGCACCTACAGGGGTGACGGCTATGGCTACACCTTC.

The table lists this clone with a count of one. V is TRBV3-1 (or the pseudogene TRBV3-2) and J is TRBJ1-2; TRBD1 might be the D (6 bases). The V and J ends lost 0 bases and 5 bases respectively, with 16 bases between them. Looked up from germline, CDR1 is LGHDT and CDR2 is YNNKEL (reference sequence). CDR3 length: 16 amino acids. CDR3 in amino acids: CASSQEGEGGRYGYTF. In nucleotides, the CDR3 is TGTGCCAGCAGCCAAGAAGGGGAGGGGGGCAGGTATGGCTACACCTTC.

The gene calls are TRBV28 and TRBJ2-3, with 11 bases identical to TRBD2. Germline-derived CDR1 and CDR2 are MDHEN and SYDVKM. The CDR3 is 13 residues long. After removal of 3 bases from V and 11 bases from J, the junction contained 4 bases not matched to a gene. CDR3 protein: CASSFGLAGGQYF. The CDR3 DNA is TGTGCCAGCAGTTTTGGTCTAGCGGGGGGGCAGTATTTT.

This clone came up once. CDR3 region: CATSGGQIHNSPLHF. CDR3 sequence (DNA): TGTGCCACCAGCGGAGGACAGATTCATAATTCACCCCTCCACTTT. The chain links TRBV15 to TRBJ1-6; maybe TRBD1 (6 bases). V lost 5 bases and J 5 bases, leaving 13 bases between the germline ends. From germline, CDR1 is LNHNV and CDR2 YYDKDF (reference sequence). This CDR3 is 15 amino acids long.

The CDR3 DNA reads as TGTGCCAGCACCCAAGACAGGGGGTCCTACAATGAGCAGTTCTTC. Its translation: CASTQDRGSYNEQFF. The chain combines TRBV7-2 with TRBJ2-1; 9 bases match TRBD1. V lost 7 bases to trimming and J lost 1 base; unmatched junction nucleotides: 5. This CDR3 contains 15 residues. CDR1 and CDR2 (germline): SGHTA, FQGNSA.

J is TRBJ1-1 and V is TRBV30, with D uncertain. The CDR3 contains 12 residues. Germline assignment: CDR1 GTSNPN and CDR2 SVGIG (reference sequence). Trimming removed 0 bases at V and 5 bases at J, with 7 bases between. CDR3 nucleotides: TGTGCCTGGAGTGTGACGGGGACTGAAGCTTTCTTT. The encoded protein is CAWSVTGTEAFF.

This rearrangement joins TRBV7-6 to TRBJ2-7, with 7 bases identical to TRBD2. CDR3 length equals 16 residues. The V gene's germline CDR1 is SGHVS and CDR2 FNYEAQ. The V segment lost 5 bases and the J segment 1 base; nucleotides outside the gene matches: 11. CDR3 sequence (DNA): TGTGCCAGCAGCCCCGGGAGGCTAGACACGTCCTACGAGCAGTACTTC. Residues: CASSPGRLDTSYEQYF.

The chain couples TRBV12-5 to TRBJ2-3; D is unresolved. The germline V gene has CDR1 LGHNT and CDR2 FRNRAP. This CDR3 is 15 amino acids long. V lost 4 bases to trimming and J lost 1 base, with 12 bases between them. CDR3 bases: TGTGCTAGTGGTTGGGTGGGCAGAGGCACAGATACGCAGTATTTT. It is translated as CASGWVGRGTDTQYF. Supplemented by reference TRBV12-5 and TRBJ2-3, the full variable domain reads DARVTQTPRHKVTEMGQEVTMRCQPILGHNTVFWYRQTMMQGLELLAYFRNRAPLDDSGMPKDRFSAEMPDATLATLKIQPSEPRDSAVYFCASGWVGRGTDTQYFGPGTRLTVL.

The V call is TRBV7-2, the J call TRBJ1-3, with 7 bases that match TRBD1. The ends lost 2 bases at V and 3 bases at J; junction bases unmatched: 4. The V gene's germline CDR1 is SGHTA and CDR2 FQGNSA. The CDR3 contains 15 residues. The CDR3 reads CASSLIGGDGNTIYF. CDR3 bases: TGTGCCAGCAGCTTAATAGGGGGCGATGGAAACACCATATATTTT.

This clone was seen a single time. The chain couples TRBV2 to TRBJ2-3; TRBD2 might be the D (6 bases). This CDR3 contains 14 residues. CDR1 is SNHLY, CDR2 FYNNEI, per germline. V lost 6 bases and J 2 bases, leaving 12 bases between the germline ends. The CDR3 DNA reads as TGTGCCAGCAGCGTTAGCGGACTCACAGATACGCAGTATTTT. It specifies CASSVSGLTDTQYF.

The chain recombines TRBV25-1 with TRBJ1-5, with D possibly matching TRBD1 (5 bases). Germline CDR1 and CDR2: MGHDK and SYGVNS. CDR3 length: 14 residues. Deletions cut 5 bases from V and 2 bases from J, with 10 bases between. The CDR3: CASSSWGGNQPQHF. The CDR3 region has the DNA TGTGCCAGCAGTTCTTGGGGCGGCAATCAGCCCCAGCATTTT.

This clone was detected a few times. The rearrangement links TRBV6-5 to TRBJ1-1; D might be TRBD1 (5 bases). V dropped 7 bases and J dropped 12 bases, with 15 bases sitting between them. This CDR3 region has 11 residues. Germline V gene data show CDR1 as MNHEY and CDR2 as SVGAGI. CDR3 residues: CASTSGTHPFF. In DNA, the CDR3 is TGTGCCAGCACTAGCGGGACCCACCCTTTCTTT.

This sequence joins TRBV30 and TRBJ2-1, with 8 bases matching TRBD2. J lost 9 bases, V lost 8 bases, and 9 bases had no gene match. In germline, CDR1 is GTSNPN, CDR2 SVGIG (reference sequence). CDR3 length: 12 amino acids. CDR3 DNA sequence: TGTGCCCTCTGGACCGGGAGGGGTGAGCAGTTCTTC. This sequence encodes CALWTGRGEQFF.

This chain joins TRBV5-1 and TRBJ1-2; tentatively, D is TRBD1 (6 bases). The ends were cut back, 4 bases at V and 14 bases at J, with 24 bases in the middle. Germline V gene data show CDR1 as SGHRS and CDR2 as YFSETQ. The CDR3 contains 14 residues. The CDR3 DNA follows: TGCGCCAGCAGCGTAGGACAAAACAGGGATCAGGGAACCTTC. As protein: CASSVGQNRDQGTF.

In regard to this clone: Distinct nucleotide sequences in the sample also encode this CDR3. The genes are TRBV7-9 and TRBJ1-3, with TRBD1 matching 9 bases. This CDR3 contains 15 residues. Germline lookup yields CDR1 SEHNR and CDR2 FQNEAQ (reference sequence). Germline trimming cut 6 bases from V and 1 base from J; bases unmatched to any gene: 4. The CDR3 spells CASSKQGASGNTIYF. In DNA, the CDR3 is TGTGCCAGCAGTAAACAGGGGGCTTCTGGAAACACCATATATTTT.

The chain has TRBV6-5 and TRBJ2-3; 9 bases are shared with TRBD2. V trimming: 6 bases; J trimming: 4 bases; junction bases outside the gene matches: 2. The CDR3 runs 13 residues. Per the germline V gene, CDR1 is MNHEY and CDR2 is SVGAGI. CDR3 in DNA: TGTGCCAGCAGGGTAGCGGGGGCAGATACGCAGTATTTT. Translating gives CASRVAGADTQYF.

The chain recombines TRBV10-1 with TRBJ2-3, with 8 nucleotides matching TRBD2. V lost 3 bases, J lost 8 bases, and 10 bases stayed unmatched. The CDR3 length is 15 residues. Germline CDR1 WNHNN, CDR2 SYGVQD (reference sequence). The CDR3 region has the DNA TGCGCCAGCAGTGAAGAGCGGGGGACCTCAAGTACGCAGTATTTT. Residues: CASSEERGTSSTQYF.

The sample holds many counts of this clone. The chain joins TRBV19 to TRBJ2-7; possibly TRBD2 for D (7 bases). The CDR3 contains 14 residues. With 3 bases removed from V and 3 bases from J, the gap between germline ends came to 12 bases. Per germline, CDR1 LNHDA and CDR2 SQIVND (reference sequence). CDR3 sequence (DNA): TGTGCCAGTAGTATTAAGGGGGGGCGCTACGAGCAGTACTTC. It encodes CASSIKGGRYEQYF.

This clone was counted a few times. The chain is built from TRBV10-2 and TRBJ2-3, with 11 nucleotides matching TRBD2. This CDR3 comprises 14 residues. Trimming took 6 bases from V and 4 from J; bases not matched to a gene: 3. CDR1 is WSHSY and CDR2 is SAAADI in the germline V gene. The CDR3 bases are TGCGCCAGCAGGGTTAGCGGGGGGGCAGATACGCAGTATTTT. Translated, it gives CASRVSGGADTQYF.

This clone was counted between two and nine times. The chain carries TRBV9 and TRBJ2-1, with TRBD2 as a possible D gene (5 bases). From germline, CDR1 is SGDLS and CDR2 YYNGEE. This CDR3 has 16 amino acids. V was clipped by 1 base and J by 3 bases, with 14 bases between them. For the CDR3, the DNA is TGTGCCAGCAGCGTATCAGAAGCGGACCTCTACAATGAGCAGTTCTTC. It encodes CASSVSEADLYNEQFF.

The V and J genes are TRBV3-1 (or the pseudogene TRBV3-2) and TRBJ2-3; 13 positions agree with TRBD2. The CDR3 consists of 16 residues. Germline V lookup: CDR1 LGHDT, CDR2 YNNKEL (reference sequence). Losses at the gene ends were 4 bases for V and 8 bases for J; bases not matched to a gene: 9. CDR3 sequence: CASSRTSGGPRVTQYF. The CDR3 DNA reads as TGTGCCAGCAGCCGGACTAGCGGGGGCCCCAGGGTTACGCAGTATTTT.

The chain uses TRBV12-5 and TRBJ1-2, with TRBD1 identical over 8 bases. The CDR3 runs 14 residues. Trimming cost V 5 bases and J 7 bases; bases outside gene matches: 9. Per the germline V gene, CDR1 is LGHNT and CDR2 is FRNRAP. CDR3 coding DNA: TGTGCTAGTGGTCCCACTGACAGGGGCGTTGGCTACACCTTC. This translates into CASGPTDRGVGYTF.

The rearrangement joins TRBV29-1 to TRBJ1-2; D is perhaps TRBD1 (6 bases). CDR3 length: 17 amino acids. Germline V gives CDR1 SQVTM, CDR2 ANQGSEA. The V gene lost 1 base and the J gene lost 8 bases, with 26 bases spanning the gap. The CDR3 loop is CSVEGDSVAGAIEGYTF. The CDR3 nucleotides read TGCAGCGTTGAAGGGGATAGCGTAGCGGGGGCCATTGAGGGCTACACCTTC.

This chain joins TRBV5-4 and TRBJ2-7; TRBD1 matches 8 bases. Germline trimming cut 4 bases from V and 0 bases from J; bases unmatched to any gene: 3. Per germline, CDR1 SGHNT and CDR2 YYREEE (reference sequence). The CDR3 totals 14 residues. The CDR3: CASSGQGSSYEQYF. CDR3 DNA sequence: TGTGCCAGCAGCGGACAGGGTTCCTCCTACGAGCAGTACTTC.

The J gene is TRBJ1-2, the V gene TRBV28; 10 nucleotides align to TRBD1. The V gene end was trimmed by 3 bases and the J gene end by 8 bases; junction bases not matched to a gene: 6. Germline CDR1 reads MDHEN; CDR2 reads SYDVKM. The CDR3 is 14 residues long. CDR3 DNA: TGTGCCAGCAGTTTTTGGGACAGGGGATCCGGCTACACCTTC. Its protein is CASSFWDRGSGYTF.

This clone occurred once. V is TRBV27 and J is TRBJ2-7, with TRBD1 identical over 8 bases. In germline, CDR1 is MNHEY, CDR2 SMNVEV (reference sequence). Trimming took 10 bases from V and 0 from J; bases not matched to a gene: 8. CDR3 length equals 14 residues. The CDR3 DNA sequence: TGTGCCACGTCCCGGACAGGGAGCTCCTACGAGCAGTACTTC. As protein: CATSRTGSSYEQYF.

The genes are TRBV18 and TRBJ1-2; D uncertain. Germline assignment: CDR1 KGHSH and CDR2 LQKENI. V was shortened by 2 bases and J by 7 bases, with 14 bases between the two germline ends. CDR3 length: 14 amino acids. The CDR3 DNA follows: TGTGCCAGCTCACCAGGAGCCTCCAACGCTGGCTACACCTTC. Residues: CASSPGASNAGYTF.